This T cell receptor beta chain comes out of a study of human T cells and chemical hapten exposure (dated by TCRdb to the early 2020s). With respect to the entire study: For sensitization, 2% DPC in acetone was applied to a 2 cm by 2 cm area of upper inner arm skin. Throughout the study period of 20 to 30 weeks, patients also received therapeutic DPC doses to the scalp every week. Patch testing on the upper back used Finn chambers containing 0.01% DPC, with scoring done after 6 days according to International Contact Dermatitis Research Group standards. Most of the patients in the cohort were female, and the cohort covered alopecia areata with under or over 50% scalp involvement, alopecia totalis and alopecia universalis. Libraries were pooled for sequencing, and per-sample TCR yields varied mainly because of small differences in library volumes within the pool. The study tracked peripheral blood TCR repertoire changes in vivo during primary and secondary sensitization to the hapten diphenylcyclopropenone (DPC) in alopecia patients. Blood was sampled from patients pre-sensitization (week 0) and at 2, 6 and about 24 weeks after DPC sensitization. Around 30 alopecia patients provided blood for TCR sequencing at one to four time points (pre-sensitization, 2, 6 and 24 weeks).

The full study reports these points: Because every patient had alopecia, a presumed autoimmune disease, the patients' immune response might differ from that of healthy individuals. Patch test score was positively correlated with the number of PT1 expanded TCRs, with significance at thresholds 8, 16 and 32 but not at 4. No change with DPC sensitization was found in the number of TCRs above 1 in 1000 frequency, and no evidence of global repertoire structure alterations was found. Repeated subsampling changed both the strength of the expansion versus patch-test correlation and the threshold at which the correlation became significant. Significantly more large CDR3 similarity clusters were formed by expanded TCRs than by pre-sensitization or healthy control sets, consistent with antigen-driven responses.

Library construction relied on RACE. TCRdb records NextSeq 500 as the sequencer. During library preparation, unique molecular identifiers were attached to individual cDNA molecules so that TCRs could be counted quantitatively and reproducibly. Each blood RNA sample was used to sequence both TCR alpha and TCR beta chains. On the authors' methods: A median of approximately 100,000 TCRs per sample was observed, with a range of about 20,000 to 750,000. The Decombinator software suite was used to annotate the V, J and CDR3 of the TCR reads. Every sample was subsampled to the same number of TCRs (28,000) for the PS versus PT1 abundance plots. TCRs were defined as expanded if absent before sensitization and observed at least eight times at the 2-week time point. TCRdb cleaned the public reads at Q25 with fastp, built clones with MiXCR and kept in-frame beta chains. Rows with a matching CDR3 protein are joined into one entry that keeps the most common DNA and genes. For this entry, the V and J calls and clone size follow TCRdb and not the study's own pipeline. The sample table records 270,000 or so distinct CDR3 sequences; over 7.5% of these occur just once. Roughly 1.2% of the sample is taken by the ten largest.

The CDR1 and CDR2 encoded by the germline V gene are MDHEN and SYDVKM. V lost 8 bases and J lost 11 bases, and the count of bases not matched to a germline gene is 5. Including cysteine and phenylalanine, the CDR3 has 11 amino acids. Kept here is only the CDR3 DNA, which spans 33 bases and is read in frame from base 1. According to the study, the label for this sample's time point signals: pre-sensitization, week 0. According to the study, the label for this sample's treatment or condition signals: therapeutic diphenylcyclopropenone sensitization with weekly scalp DPC. At every patch-test visit, the blood draw took place before the patch test was put on. Patients were considered eligible if aged 18 to 70, diagnosed with alopecia and deemed suitable for DPC therapy, and patients were excluded if pregnant. Unfractionated whole blood was collected in Tempus Blood RNA tubes, and total RNA was extracted from that blood.

In its sample, this clonotype was seen many times. There is no known antigen for this receptor. No base-level quality is on record; no much larger clone is a single base apart. This specimen consisted of whole blood, obtained in connection with sensitization to the hapten diphenylcyclopropenone (DPC). The sequence came from a man aged 18 to 29 with alopecia areata. Some clones in this sample may be carry-over from other donors' samples. The chain links TRBV28 with TRBJ2-4, and TRBD1 aligns with 8 junction nucleotides. The DNA reads as follows: TGTGCCAGCTCCGGGACAGGAGTTCAGTACTTC. The encoded protein is CASSGTGVQYF.